The next 31 T cell receptor beta chains were all read from a single sample in a study of T-cell reconstitution after alpha-beta-depleted transplantation in children. Preparation of the TCRbeta library was carried out with unique molecular identifiers. TCRdb itself ran the PCR reads through MiXCR, one entry per CDR3 protein. The sample lists about 440,000 distinct CDR3 sequences, over 40% occurring once. This specimen consisted of PBMCs, obtained before TCRalphabeta/CD19-depleted stem cell transplant. The receptors come from a girl aged 2 to 9 with aplastic anemia, due to receive a stem cell transplant.

This clonotype was detected a few times. This chain joins TRBV6-5 and TRBJ2-7, with unresolved D. Trimming removed 0 bases at V and 6 bases at J, with 12 bases between. CDR1 is MNHEY, CDR2 SVGAGI, per germline. The CDR3 is 14 residues long. The CDR3 is CASSYSIAGSEQYF. The CDR3 region has the DNA TGTGCCAGCAGTTACTCTATTGCCGGCTCCGAGCAGTACTTC.

The gene calls are TRBV7-9 and TRBJ2-3, with D perhaps given as TRBD1 or TRBD2 (6 bases each). CDR1 SEHNR and CDR2 FQNEAQ come from the germline V gene (reference sequence). The CDR3 sequence is 15 residues long. V lost 5 bases to trimming and J lost 4 bases, with 16 bases between them. DNA for the CDR3: TGTGCCAGCAGCCCCGAGGGGGGTACCGCAGATACGCAGTATTTT. This gives the protein CASSPEGGTADTQYF.

CDR3 residues: CAISASGPNQPQHF. In nucleotides, the CDR3 is TGTGCCATCAGTGCTTCAGGGCCCAATCAGCCCCAGCATTTT. The chain combines TRBV10-3 with TRBJ1-5; D is possibly TRBD1 (5 bases). Germline CDR1 reads ENHRY; CDR2 reads SYGVKD. This CDR3 contains 14 residues. Trimming took off 4 bases at V and 3 bases at J, with 10 bases between the two ends.

This clonotype was detected a few times. This chain joins TRBV20-1 and TRBJ2-7, with 12 positions matching TRBD2. V dropped 7 bases and J dropped 3; count of bases not matched to a gene: 7. Germline V gene sequence: CDR1 DFQATT, CDR2 SNEGSKA (reference sequence). CDR3 length equals 14 residues. The CDR3 nucleotides are TGCAGTGTTCCAGGACTAGCGGGAATCTACGAGCAGTACTTC. This codes for CSVPGLAGIYEQYF.

The chain couples TRBV20-1 to TRBJ2-3; 12 bases align to TRBD2. CDR1 and CDR2 from the germline V gene are DFQATT and SNEGSKA (reference sequence). The CDR3 contains 16 residues. V lost 4 bases and J lost 1; bases outside the gene matches: 6. CDR3 loop: CSAMTSGSPRTDTQYF. DNA of the CDR3: TGCAGTGCTATGACTAGCGGGAGCCCCCGCACAGATACGCAGTATTTT.

This sequence joins TRBV6-2 or TRBV6-3 and TRBJ2-7; a possible D gene is TRBD1 (5 bases). The CDR3 totals 13 residues. V lost 0 bases to trimming and J lost 6 bases, with 9 bases between them. CDR1 MNHEY and CDR2 SVGEGT come from the germline V gene. CDR3 loop: CASSYSSQGEQYF. CDR3 coding DNA: TGTGCCAGCAGTTACTCGTCTCAGGGCGAGCAGTACTTC.

Regarding this clonotype: A much larger clone lies one base from this, so it may be a read error. V usage is TRBV11-2 and J usage is TRBJ2-3; possibly TRBD2 for D (5 bases). The length of the CDR3 is 15 residues. From germline, CDR1 is SGHAT and CDR2 FQNNGV. The CDR3 region is CSSSLDPGILDTQYF. The CDR3 nucleotides are TGTTCCAGCAGCTTAGATCCGGGGATTTTAGATACGCAGTATTTT.

This clonotype appeared a few times. This chain connects TRBV3-1 to TRBJ2-1; D is undetermined. Germline V gene sequence: CDR1 LGHDT, CDR2 YNNKEL (reference sequence). Trimming removed 4 bases from V and 2 bases from J, with 9 bases in between. CDR3 length: 14 residues. The CDR3 DNA reads TGTGCCAGCAGCCTTCAGCCCACCTACAATGAGCAGTTCTTC. Translated, it gives CASSLQPTYNEQFF.

This rearrangement joins TRBV6-2 or TRBV6-3 to TRBJ2-5; D possibly corresponds to TRBD2 (5 bases). CDR1 MNHEY and CDR2 SVGEGT come from the germline V gene. V shed 2 bases and J shed 1 base, with 8 bases lying between them. This CDR3 comprises 14 residues. The CDR3 region has the DNA TGTGCCAGCAGTTACGAGGACTTCCAAGAGACCCAGTACTTC. This gives the protein CASSYEDFQETQYF.

The CDR3 DNA reads as TGTGCCAGCTCACCGGGAGCGGGAGGGCCTGGCGAGCAGTACTTC. It codes for CASSPGAGGPGEQYF. V gene TRBV18 combines with J gene TRBJ2-7; 10 nucleotides line up with TRBD2. CDR1 KGHSH and CDR2 LQKENI come from the germline V gene. The CDR3 sequence is 15 residues long. Germline trimming cut 3 bases from V and 6 bases from J; bases unmatched to any gene: 8.

The V call is TRBV15, the J call TRBJ2-7; no clear D gene. The CDR3 extends over 13 amino acids. The germline V and J ends were trimmed by 3 bases and 3 bases, with 9 bases remaining between them. CDR1 LNHNV and CDR2 YYDKDF come from the germline V gene (reference sequence). This chain's CDR3 is CATSRRLFYEQYF. The CDR3 DNA reads as TGTGCCACCAGCAGGAGACTCTTCTACGAGCAGTACTTC.

A remark on this clonotype: An end of the junction does not agree with germline; a read error may underlie this. This rearrangement joins TRBV5-1 to TRBJ1-1; perhaps TRBD1 as D (6 bases). Germline V lookup: CDR1 SGHRS, CDR2 YFSETQ. This CDR3 is 14 amino acids long. CDR3 DNA: TGCGCCAGCAGCCTTACACCCGGGGACACCGAAGCTTTCTTT. Translated, it gives CASSLTPGDTEAFF.

The rearrangement links TRBV20-1 to TRBJ2-3; D gene unclear. V was clipped by 1 base and J by 2 bases, with 7 bases between them. The CDR3 runs 13 residues. Germline V gives CDR1 DFQATT, CDR2 SNEGSKA (reference sequence). The CDR3 reads CSARVVSTDTQYF. CDR3 coding DNA: TGCAGTGCTAGAGTAGTCTCCACAGATACGCAGTATTTT.

This chain connects TRBV6-5 to TRBJ2-2; TRBD2 aligns across 8 bases. The germline CDR1 and CDR2 sequences are MNHEY and SVGAGI. Trimming removed 4 bases from V and 5 bases from J; junction bases left unmatched: 6. CDR3 size: 15 residues. CDR3: CASSSGLARTGELFF. In DNA form, the CDR3 reads TGTGCCAGCAGTTCCGGACTAGCTCGAACCGGGGAGCTGTTTTTT.

The chain combines TRBV5-1 with TRBJ2-7; 7 bases align to TRBD1. Trimming took 7 bases from V and 1 from J; bases not matched to a gene: 8. The CDR3 sequence is 14 residues long. CDR1 is SGHRS, CDR2 YFSETQ, per germline. The CDR3 region has the DNA TGCGCCAGCGCTTGGACAGGACCTTCCTACGAGCAGTACTTC. It translates to CASAWTGPSYEQYF.

The rearrangement links TRBV12-3 or TRBV12-4 to TRBJ1-2; maybe TRBD1 (6 bases). The CDR3 has 13 amino acids. V was pared by 6 bases and J by 4 bases, with 12 bases between. The CDR3 spells CASSRGGPYGYTF. CDR3 in DNA: TGTGCCAGCAGCCGCGGGGGCCCCTATGGCTACACCTTC.

This chain uses TRBV9 with TRBJ2-4, with TRBD2 matching over 8 bases. The CDR3 totals 16 residues. J lost 7 bases, V lost 0 bases, and 9 bases had no gene match. CDR1 is SGDLS, CDR2 YYNGEE, per germline. The CDR3 DNA sequence: TGTGCCAGCAGCGTAGGTAGCGGGGCCGTCACCAACATTCAGTACTTC. It translates to CASSVGSGAVTNIQYF.

V is TRBV6-1 and J is TRBJ2-3, with 7 bases identical to TRBD1. The ends lost 6 bases at V and 5 bases at J; junction bases unmatched: 8. This CDR3 is built from 14 residues. The germline gives CDR1 MNHNS, CDR2 SASEGT. The CDR3 DNA reads TGTGCCAGCAGACCCCAGGGGGTAGGAGATACGCAGTATTTT. Amino acids: CASRPQGVGDTQYF.

This clonotype was counted between two and nine times. One base away lies a much larger clone, so this may be a sequencing read error. The V and J genes are TRBV20-1 and TRBJ2-7, with 12 bases fitting TRBD2. In germline, CDR1 is DFQATT, CDR2 SNEGSKA (reference sequence). This CDR3 region has 15 residues. CDR3 DNA sequence: TGCAGTTCTAGAGATCGGACTAGCGGGATTTACGAGCAGTACTTC. Translating gives CSSRDRTSGIYEQYF.

Notes on this clonotype: A read error is likely, as this CDR3 ends without the conserved phenylalanine or tryptophan. No DNA is shown, since the ends of the CDR3 on it are uncertain; the CDR3 is the one TCRdb lists. The V gene is TRBV5-1, the J gene TRBJ2-7; TRBD1, as called in the table, went unchecked against the DNA. Germline CDR1 SGHRS, CDR2 YFSETQ. The CDR3 adds up to 13 amino acids, both ends counted. The CDR3 is CASSLPGQGYPLI.

This clonotype occurred many times. The rearrangement joins TRBV27 to TRBJ2-1, with 9 bases lining up with TRBD2. Germline V CDR1 and CDR2: MNHEY, SMNVEV (reference sequence). This CDR3 spans 16 amino acids. Trimming removed 3 bases from V and 1 base from J; junction bases left unmatched: 4. The DNA of the CDR3 is TGTGCCAGCAGTTTTTTGGCGGGAGGGTCCTACAATGAGCAGTTCTTC. This codes for CASSFLAGGSYNEQFF.

The chain recombines TRBV20-1 with TRBJ1-1, with D uncertain. Trimming took 0 bases from V and 3 from J, leaving 17 bases between them. This CDR3 contains 16 residues. CDR1 is DFQATT, CDR2 SNEGSKA, per germline (reference sequence). The CDR3 nucleotides read TGCAGTGCTAGAGATGTCGCAGGTCCGACGGACACTGAAGCTTTCTTT. It yields the protein CSARDVAGPTDTEAFF.

This clonotype came up many times. The chain recombines TRBV5-1 with TRBJ1-1; D may be TRBD1 (6 bases). Per the germline V gene, CDR1 is SGHRS and CDR2 is YFSETQ. This CDR3 spans 11 amino acids. Trimming removed 3 bases at V and 7 bases at J, with 7 bases between. The CDR3 reads CASSSTGEAFF. CDR3 bases: TGCGCCAGCAGCTCGACAGGTGAAGCTTTCTTT.

At least ten counts were recorded for this clonotype. The CDR3 DNA sequence: TGCGCCAGCAGCCGGCCTAGTCGCCTACGGATAGCCGGGGAGCTGTTTTTT. This gives the protein CASSRPSRLRIAGELFF. The V call is TRBV5-1, the J call TRBJ2-2; D not certain. Trimming left V 4 bases short and J 6 bases short, with 22 bases between. The CDR3 totals 17 residues. Per germline, CDR1 SGHRS and CDR2 YFSETQ.

Many counts were recorded for this clonotype. The chain employs TRBV6-6 and TRBJ2-4; no definite D call. V lost 6 bases and J 9 bases, leaving 12 bases between the germline ends. Germline V lookup: CDR1 MNHNY, CDR2 SVGAGI (reference sequence). The CDR3 extends over 12 amino acids. CDR3 sequence: CASRPRMAIQYF. Here the CDR3 DNA reads TGTGCCAGCAGACCGAGAATGGCCATTCAGTACTTC.

This sequence joins TRBV7-9 and TRBJ2-5; D tentatively reads TRBD1 or TRBD2 (5 bases each). The CDR3 covers 16 residues. Germline lookup yields CDR1 SEHNR and CDR2 FQNEAQ (reference sequence). V lost 5 bases and J 5 bases, leaving 21 bases between the germline ends. The CDR3 loop reads CASSLGAGSTMETQYF. CDR3 bases: TGTGCCAGCAGCCTCGGGGCAGGGTCGACGATGGAGACCCAGTACTTC.

This clonotype appeared a single time. The chain uses TRBV29-1 and TRBJ2-1; 10 nucleotides align to TRBD1. The CDR3 extends over 14 amino acids. In germline, CDR1 is SQVTM, CDR2 ANQGSEA. The V segment lost 7 bases and the J segment 7 bases; nucleotides outside the gene matches: 10. Written as DNA, the CDR3 is TGCAGCGGATCCGGGACAGGGGAGATAAATGAGCAGTTCTTC. It translates to CSGSGTGEINEQFF.

The chain joins TRBV11-2 to TRBJ2-1; 10 positions match TRBD2. The CDR3 covers 18 residues. CDR1 is SGHAT and CDR2 is FQNNGV in the germline V gene. Trimming took 5 bases from V and 3 from J; bases not matched to a gene: 13. CDR3 sequence reads: CASSRVGSGRVFYNEQFF. The CDR3 region has the DNA TGTGCCAGCAGCCGAGTCGGGAGCGGGAGGGTTTTCTACAATGAGCAGTTCTTC. Variable domain in full (rest from reference TRBV11-2 and TRBJ2-1): EAGVAQSPRYKIIEKRQSVAFWCNPISGHATLYWYQQILGQGPKLLIQFQNNGVVDDSQLPKDRFSAERLKGVDSTLKIQPAKLEDSAVYLCASSRVGSGRVFYNEQFFGPGTRLTVL.

This clonotype has only a few counts. The rearrangement links TRBV3-1 to TRBJ2-2, with 7 nucleotides matching TRBD2. The CDR3 is 13 residues long. Germline CDR1 is LGHDT and CDR2 is YNNKEL (reference sequence). V dropped 5 bases and J dropped 4; count of bases not matched to a gene: 1. The CDR3 region is CASSWTSTGELFF. Here the CDR3 DNA reads TGTGCCAGCAGCTGGACTAGCACCGGGGAGCTGTTTTTT.

This rearrangement joins TRBV19 to TRBJ2-2; D remains unclear. This CDR3 spans 15 amino acids. The V and J ends lost 0 bases and 0 bases respectively, with 5 bases between them. Germline assignment: CDR1 LNHDA and CDR2 SQIVND (reference sequence). Written as DNA, the CDR3 is TGTGCCAGTAGTATAGACAGTGCGAACACCGGGGAGCTGTTTTTT. Translated: CASSIDSANTGELFF.

The CDR3 nucleotides are TGCGCCAGCAGCCAGGCTTCCTACGAGCAGTACTTC. This codes for CASSQASYEQYF. The chain combines TRBV4-3 with TRBJ2-7; D is ambiguous. The CDR3 is 12 residues long. With 3 bases removed from V and 1 base from J, the gap between germline ends came to 4 bases. Germline values: CDR1 LGHNA, CDR2 YSLEER.